This passage covers 12 T cell receptor beta chains from one sample sequenced in a study of OX40 agonist ivuxolimab in advanced cancers. Generated by immunoSEQ multiplex PCR, the TCRdb table keeps only in-frame clones and is missing some. This repertoire shows about 49,000 clones, around 84% found once; its top ten account for around 21%. Sample: CD4+ or CD8+ T cells sorted from blood, taken in a trial of the OX40 agonist ivuxolimab. Receptors originate from an adult with an advanced solid tumor such as melanoma, head and neck, liver or kidney cancer.

This chain links TRBV4-3 with TRBJ2-7; TRBD1 or TRBD2 may be the D gene (5 bases each). The germline V and J ends were trimmed by 0 bases and 0 bases, with 9 bases remaining between them. The CDR3 loop spans 15 amino acids. Germline V gene sequence: CDR1 LGHNA, CDR2 YSLEER. Written as DNA, the CDR3 is TGCGCCAGCAGCCAAGATCCAGGGAGCTCCTACGAGCAGTACTTC. The encoded protein is CASSQDPGSSYEQYF.

The genes are TRBV27 and TRBJ2-1; 10 positions agree with TRBD1. The CDR3 runs to 12 residues. The V segment lost 8 bases and the J segment 6 bases; nucleotides outside the gene matches: 1. Germline CDR1 reads MNHEY; CDR2 reads SMNVEV (reference sequence). CDR3 coding DNA: TGTGCCAGCCGGACAGGGGGCAATGAGCAGTTCTTC. Its protein product is CASRTGGNEQFF.

The chain combines TRBV11-2 with TRBJ1-1; D remains ambiguous. The V end was cut by 5 bases, the J end by 2 bases, with 15 bases between. The CDR3 is 15 amino acids. Germline V gives CDR1 SGHAT, CDR2 FQNNGV. CDR3 in amino acids: CASSPRHNSNTEAFF. The CDR3 DNA reads TGTGCCAGCAGCCCGAGACATAACAGTAACACTGAAGCTTTCTTT.

The chain uses TRBV7-2 and TRBJ1-5; D is ambiguous. Germline assignment: CDR1 SGHTA and CDR2 FQGNSA. This CDR3 is 15 amino acids long. Trimming removed 1 base at V and 5 bases at J, with 12 bases between. CDR3 DNA sequence: TGTGCCAGCAGCTTAGTAACATCCCACGATCAGCCCCAGCATTTT. It yields the protein CASSLVTSHDQPQHF.

Only a few counts were recorded for this clone. The chain uses TRBV28 and TRBJ1-1, with D hard to call. CDR1 MDHEN and CDR2 SYDVKM come from the germline V gene. This CDR3 spans 11 amino acids. Trimming cost V 3 bases and J 5 bases, with 4 bases left between them. The CDR3 protein is CASSLGTEAFF. The CDR3 nucleotides read TGTGCCAGCAGTTTGGGAACTGAAGCTTTCTTT. Based on the CDR3 plus reference TRBV28 and TRBJ1-1, the full variable domain is DVKVTQSSRYLVKRTGEKVFLECVQDMDHENMFWYRQDPGLGLRLIYFSYDVKMKEKGDIPEGYSVSREKKERFSLILESASTNQTSMYLCASSLGTEAFFGQGTRLTVV.

This clone was recorded a few times. The chain employs TRBV5-4 and TRBJ1-1; D gene unclear. V lost 2 bases and J lost 5, with 7 bases in between. The CDR3 runs to 12 residues. Germline-derived CDR1 and CDR2 are SGHNT and YYREEE (reference sequence). The CDR3 reads CASSFGDTEAFF. CDR3 DNA sequence: TGTGCCAGCAGCTTTGGGGATACTGAAGCTTTCTTT.

This clone was counted a single time. The chain recombines TRBV7-2 with TRBJ1-1; maybe TRBD1 (5 bases). Trimming left V 2 bases short and J 0 bases short, with 10 bases between. The CDR3 sequence is 15 residues long. From germline, CDR1 is SGHTA and CDR2 FQGNSA. CDR3 sequence: CASSLFGGMNTEAFF. DNA for the CDR3: TGTGCCAGCAGCTTATTTGGGGGGATGAACACTGAAGCTTTCTTT.

The rearrangement links TRBV2 to TRBJ2-7; D is perhaps TRBD1 (6 bases). Trimming removed 5 bases from V and 3 bases from J, with 11 bases in between. Germline V gene sequence: CDR1 SNHLY, CDR2 FYNNEI. This CDR3 has 13 residues. The CDR3 sequence is CASSYRVSYEQYF. DNA for the CDR3: TGTGCCAGCAGTTACAGGGTTAGCTACGAGCAGTACTTC.

V is TRBV27 and J is TRBJ2-1, with D perhaps being TRBD1 or TRBD2 (6 bases each). Between the trimmed V and J ends, which lost 7 bases and 6 bases, there was a span of 19 bases. The CDR3 totals 15 residues. Germline V lookup: CDR1 MNHEY, CDR2 SMNVEV (reference sequence). CDR3 sequence (DNA): TGTGCCAGCACTAGGCATTGGGGGGCCCCCAATGAGCAGTTCTTC. It codes for CASTRHWGAPNEQFF.

By share, this clone counts as medium-sized. The chain combines TRBV4-1 with TRBJ1-2, with 9 bases fitting TRBD1. J was trimmed by 4 bases and V by 1 base; bases with no gene match: 4. The CDR3 is made up of 15 amino acids. Looked up from germline, CDR1 is MGHRA and CDR2 is YSYEKL. The CDR3 DNA is TGCGCCAGCAGCCAAGTCGGGACAGGGCTCTATGGCTACACCTTC. Translating it yields CASSQVGTGLYGYTF.

The genes are TRBV28 and TRBJ1-2; TRBD1 agrees at 12 bases. J was trimmed by 6 bases and V by 5 bases; bases with no gene match: 10. From germline, CDR1 is MDHEN and CDR2 SYDVKM. This CDR3 has 16 amino acids. CDR3 amino acids: CASSVAGTGGSDGYTF. The DNA of the CDR3 is TGTGCCAGCAGTGTGGCCGGGACAGGGGGCAGCGATGGCTACACCTTC.

The J gene is TRBJ1-2, the V gene TRBV9; 10 positions agree with TRBD1. V shed 0 bases and J 7 bases; nucleotides not matched to a gene: 15. CDR1 is SGDLS and CDR2 is YYNGEE in the germline V gene. This CDR3 has 18 amino acids. As DNA, the CDR3 is TGTGCCAGCAGCGTAGTCCCAGTAGTAGAGACAGGGGGCGGTGGCTACACCTTC. This translates into CASSVVPVVETGGGGYTF.